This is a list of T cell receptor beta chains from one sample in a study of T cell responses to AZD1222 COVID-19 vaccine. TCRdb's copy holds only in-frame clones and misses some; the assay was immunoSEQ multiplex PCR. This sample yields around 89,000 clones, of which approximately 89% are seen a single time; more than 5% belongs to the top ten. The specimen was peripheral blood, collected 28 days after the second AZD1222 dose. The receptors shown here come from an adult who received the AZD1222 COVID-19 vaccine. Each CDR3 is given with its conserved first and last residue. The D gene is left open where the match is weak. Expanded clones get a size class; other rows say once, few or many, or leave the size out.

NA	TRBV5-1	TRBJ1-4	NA	TGCGCCAGCAGCTCCAGGGAAGTTGGTGAAAAACTGTTTTTT	CASSSREVGEKLFF
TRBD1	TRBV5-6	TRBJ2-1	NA	TGTGCCAGCAGCTCGGGGAGAGCAGGGGGCGCGTTCTTC	CASSSGRAGGAFF
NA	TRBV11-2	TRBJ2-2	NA	TGTGCCAGCAGCCCCCTTCGCGAAATTAACACCGGGGAGCTGTTTTTT	CASSPLREINTGELFF
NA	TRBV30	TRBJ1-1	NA	TGTGCCTGGAGATATAGGGGGTTCACTGAAGCTTTCTTT	CAWRYRGFTEAFF
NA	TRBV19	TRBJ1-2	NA	TGTGCCAGTATTGACGAGGGGCGGTATGGCTACACCTTC	CASIDEGRYGYTF
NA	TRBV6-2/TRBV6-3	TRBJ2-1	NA	TGTGCCAGCAGTTACTGGCGGCGGGGGCCATACAATGAGCAGTTCTTC	CASSYWRRGPYNEQFF
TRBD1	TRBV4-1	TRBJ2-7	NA	TGCGCCAGCAGCCAAACCCGGACAGGGAACTACGAGCAGTACTTC	CASSQTRTGNYEQYF
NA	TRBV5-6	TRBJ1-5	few	TGTGCCAGCAGCTTGGCCGGACAGCATCAGCCCCAGCATTTT	CASSLAGQHQPQHF
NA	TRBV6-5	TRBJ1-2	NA	TGTGCCAGCAGTTACTCGGGGCGGCTATGGGGCTACACCTTC	CASSYSGRLWGYTF
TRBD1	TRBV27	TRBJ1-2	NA	TGTGCCAGCAGTTTATCGGTGGCAGGGGGCGATCATGGCTACACCTTC	CASSLSVAGGDHGYTF
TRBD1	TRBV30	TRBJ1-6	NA	TGTGCCTGGGGGGAAAAAGGGACAGGGGGAGTCCCCCTCCACTTT	CAWGEKGTGGVPLHF
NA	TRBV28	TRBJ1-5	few	TGTGCCAGCACCCCGGAGCTAGATCAGCCCCAGCATTTT	CASTPELDQPQHF
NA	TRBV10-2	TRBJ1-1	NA	TGCGCCAGCAGTTCACAGTCTAGAAGGACTGAAGCTTTCTTT	CASSSQSRRTEAFF
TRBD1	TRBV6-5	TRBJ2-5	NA	TGTGCCAGCAGTAAGGAACACAGGGGGCGGGAGACCCAGTACTTC	CASSKEHRGRETQYF
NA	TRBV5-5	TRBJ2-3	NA	TGTGCCAGCAGCCCCCGAGGAGGCGTCACAGATACGCAGTATTTT	CASSPRGGVTDTQYF
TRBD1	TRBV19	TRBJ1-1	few	TGTGCCAGTAGTATAGGGACAGGGGGCGTGAGAAACACTGAAGCTTTCTTT	CASSIGTGGVRNTEAFF
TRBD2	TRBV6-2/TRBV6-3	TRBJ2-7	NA	TGTGCCAGCAGTTACGGTTGGAAGAGTAGCGGGGACCACTACGAGCAGTACTTC	CASSYGWKSSGDHYEQYF
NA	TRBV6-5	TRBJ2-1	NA	TGTGCCAGCAGTTACTCGATGAATGAGCAGTTCTTC	CASSYSMNEQFF
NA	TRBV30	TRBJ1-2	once	TGTGCCGGACAAAGCGGCTACACCTTC	CAGQSGYTF
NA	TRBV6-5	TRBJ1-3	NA	TGTGCCAGCTCTGGAGGGGGAAACACCATATATTTT	CASSGGGNTIYF
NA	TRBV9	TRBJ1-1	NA	TGTGCCAGCAGCGTAGGGGCAGATGAAGCTTTCTTT	CASSVGADEAFF
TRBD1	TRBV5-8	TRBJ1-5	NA	TGTGCCAGCAGCTTGGTAACAGGGGGGCATCAGCCCCAGCATTTT	CASSLVTGGHQPQHF
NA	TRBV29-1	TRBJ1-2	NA	TGCAGCGTTGAACAGGGCCCCAATGGCTACACCTTC	CSVEQGPNGYTF
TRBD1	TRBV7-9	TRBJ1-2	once	TGTGCCAGCAGCTTAGGGGGACAGGGCGCTGGCTACACCTTC	CASSLGGQGAGYTF
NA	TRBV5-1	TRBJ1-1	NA	TGCGCCAGCAGCTGGGTCAGGGGCTCGGGAAACACTGAAGCTTTCTTT	CASSWVRGSGNTEAFF
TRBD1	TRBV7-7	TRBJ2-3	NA	TGTGCCAGCAGCCCGGGACAGGGGGCGACAGATACGCAGTATTTT	CASSPGQGATDTQYF
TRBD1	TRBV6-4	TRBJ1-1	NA	TGTGCCAGCAGTGCGACAGGGGGGGCCACTGAAGCTTTCTTT	CASSATGGATEAFF
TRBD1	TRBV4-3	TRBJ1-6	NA	TGCGCCAGCAGCAACCGGGACAGGGGGTGGGTTTCACCCCTCCACTTT	CASSNRDRGWVSPLHF
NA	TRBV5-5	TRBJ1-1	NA	TGTGCCAGCAGCTTGGGTGGCAGCTATTGGAACACTGAAGCTTTCTTT	CASSLGGSYWNTEAFF
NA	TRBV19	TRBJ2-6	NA	TGTGCCAGTAGTTTTCGACGGTACTCTGGGGCCAACGTCCTGACTTTC	CASSFRRYSGANVLTF
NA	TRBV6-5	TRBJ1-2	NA	TGTGCCAGCAGTTCAACCGTTTCTGGTGGCTACACCTTC	CASSSTVSGGYTF
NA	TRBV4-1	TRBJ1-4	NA	TGCGCCAGCAGCCCCCCAATGGGCAGGATTAATGAAAAACTGTTTTTT	CASSPPMGRINEKLFF
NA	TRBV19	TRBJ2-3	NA	TGTGCCAGTAGTCTCCTGGGGACAGATACGCAGTATTTT	CASSLLGTDTQYF
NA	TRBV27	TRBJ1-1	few	TGTGCCAGCAGTTTAGACAGGAAAAACACTGAAGCTTTCTTT	CASSLDRKNTEAFF
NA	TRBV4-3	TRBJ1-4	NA	TGCGCCAGCAGTCGGACAGCGAGGATCGCTAATGAAAAACTGTTTTTT	CASSRTARIANEKLFF
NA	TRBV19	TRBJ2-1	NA	TGTGCCAGTAGTATAGGTTTTGGACAGTTTTCGAATGAGCAGTTCTTC	CASSIGFGQFSNEQFF
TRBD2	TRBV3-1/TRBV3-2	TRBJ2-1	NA	TGTGCCAGCAGCCTCACTCGGGACTACCGTAATGAGCAGTTCTTC	CASSLTRDYRNEQFF
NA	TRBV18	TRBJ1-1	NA	TGTGCCAGCTCACCGGGGGCGTCGGACACTGAAGCTTTCTTT	CASSPGASDTEAFF
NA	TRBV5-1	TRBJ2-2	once	TGCGCCAGCAGCGACGGACGGGCTAACACCGGGGAGCTGTTTTTT	CASSDGRANTGELFF
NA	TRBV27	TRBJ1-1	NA	TGTGCCAGCAGTCATAATACGAACACTGAAGCTTTCTTT	CASSHNTNTEAFF
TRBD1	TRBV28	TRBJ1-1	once	TGTGCCAGCAGTTCGGGACAGGGGGAGAGCACTGAAGCTTTCTTT	CASSSGQGESTEAFF
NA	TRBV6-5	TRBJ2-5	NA	TGTGCCAGCAGTACCCCCGGGGTCCGGGAGACCCAGTACTTC	CASSTPGVRETQYF
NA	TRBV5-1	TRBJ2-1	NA	TGCGCCAGCCAGGACCTCAGTTATGCTGAAGTCGGGGGATTGAACAATGAGCAGTTCTTC	CASQDLSYAEVGGLNNEQFF
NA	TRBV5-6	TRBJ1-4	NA	TGTGCCAGCAGCTTGGCCGTTCCTAATGAAAAACTGTTTTTT	CASSLAVPNEKLFF
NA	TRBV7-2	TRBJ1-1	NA	TGTGCCAGCAGCTTAGTGGTAACAGAGATAGGCACTGAAGCTTTCTTT	CASSLVVTEIGTEAFF
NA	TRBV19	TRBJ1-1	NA	TGTGCCAGTAGTATGGGCAGACTGAACACTGAAGCTTTCTTT	CASSMGRLNTEAFF
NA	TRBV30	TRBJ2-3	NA	TGTGCCTGGGGCCTCTCGGGGGTCACAGATACGCAGTATTTT	CAWGLSGVTDTQYF
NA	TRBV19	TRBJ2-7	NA	TGTGCCAGTAGTATTTCTCACTCCTACGAGCAGTACTTC	CASSISHSYEQYF